This T cell receptor (beta chain) was obtained from a study of spatial heterogeneity in lung cancer. Time point: sample taken at primary tumor resection. Unsorted tumor, nontumor lung tissue or cryopreserved PBMC supplied the whole RNA. The CDR3 is made up of 16 amino acids. V was pared by 6 bases and J by 6 bases, with 7 bases of the junction left unmatched. In germline, CDR1 is LNHDA, CDR2 SQIVND (reference sequence). From the 5' RACE reads, TCRdb called clonotypes with MiXCR, one entry per CDR3 protein. The sample shows about 23,000 distinct CDR3 sequences, 3% to 4% of them seen only once. This clonotype occurred many times.

This sequence was found in a female donor with early-stage non-small cell lung cancer. The chain recombines TRBV19 with TRBJ2-2, with 13 bases identical to TRBD2. The sample here was PBMCs, taken at surgery. CDR3 loop: CASSPGLAGFAGELFF. For the CDR3, the DNA is TGTGCCAGTAGCCCGGGACTAGCGGGGTTCGCCGGGGAGCTGTTTTTT.